Below, one TCR beta chain is given with its context. Authors' data handling: Amplified reference gene primers provided the basis for estimating nucleated cell counts. Only in-frame clones appear in the TCRdb table, and some are missing; sequencing was by immunoSEQ multiplex PCR. D and trimming come from the DNA, and the V and J calls and clone size come from that table. The data contain around 200,000 clones, approximately 80% of them singletons. The data were taken from a study of blood T cell repertoires in COVID-19. Looking at the study overall: Acute and convalescent COVID-19 samples came from the United States, Italy and Spain. In each case, the material was cDNA or gDNA derived from T cells, B-cell-depleted T cells, or PBMCs.

CDR3 size: 12 residues. V shed 10 bases, J shed 4 bases, and the junction held 4 bases outside the gene matches. Germline V gene data show CDR1 as MGHDK and CDR2 as SYGVNS. The gene calls are TRBV25-1 and TRBJ1-1; 9 bases line up with TRBD1. The source material was peripheral blood. This TCR derives from a human donor in a cohort sampled during active COVID-19. The CDR3 region is CANRGLFTEAFF. The CDR3 region has the DNA TGTGCCAACAGGGGGCTTTTCACTGAAGCTTTCTTT. Filled out from reference TRBV25-1 and TRBJ1-1, the complete variable domain reads EADIYQTPRYLVIGTGKKITLECSQTMGHDKMYWYQQDPGMELHLIHYSYGVNSTEKGDLSSESTVSRIRTEHFPLTLESARPSHTSQYLCANRGLFTEAFFGQGTRLTVV.